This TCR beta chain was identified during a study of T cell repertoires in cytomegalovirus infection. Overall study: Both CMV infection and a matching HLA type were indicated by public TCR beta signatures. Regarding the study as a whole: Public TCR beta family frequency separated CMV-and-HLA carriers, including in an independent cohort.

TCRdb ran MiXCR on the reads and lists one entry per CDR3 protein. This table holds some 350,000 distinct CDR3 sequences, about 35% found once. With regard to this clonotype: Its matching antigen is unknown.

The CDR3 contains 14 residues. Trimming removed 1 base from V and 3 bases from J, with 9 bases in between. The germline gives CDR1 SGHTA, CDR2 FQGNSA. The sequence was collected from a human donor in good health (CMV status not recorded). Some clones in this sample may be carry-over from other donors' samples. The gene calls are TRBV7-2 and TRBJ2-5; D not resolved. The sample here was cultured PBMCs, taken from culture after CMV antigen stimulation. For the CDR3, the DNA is TGTGCCAGCAGCTTAGATATATGGGAAGAGACCCAGTACTTC. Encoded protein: CASSLDIWEETQYF.